These 6 T cell receptor beta chains were all obtained from the same sample, sequenced in a study of T-cell memory formation after mild COVID-19. Using its own MiXCR run on the 5' RACE reads, TCRdb lists one record per CDR3 protein. This sample has about 82,000 distinct CDR3 sequences; roughly 13% occur once, and the top ten carry 35% to 50%. Sample: PBMCs or a T cell subset sorted from them (not recorded which). The receptors originated from a man aged 18 to 30 who had mild COVID-19 (a few samples of this study predate the infection). Cell type and time point are not known.

In this sample, this clonotype turned up a few times. This chain connects TRBV3-1 to TRBJ2-2; D is perhaps TRBD1 (6 bases). CDR3 length: 20 residues. Germline CDR1 is LGHDT and CDR2 is YNNKEL (reference sequence). V was trimmed by 1 base and J by 0 bases, leaving 21 bases between them. Written as DNA, the CDR3 is TGTGCCAGCAGCCAAGGCGCCCCGGGACACCAGCCCTCGAACACCGGGGAGCTGTTTTTT. Its protein product is CASSQGAPGHQPSNTGELFF.

This clonotype came up a few times. V gene TRBV20-1 combines with J gene TRBJ2-5; D ambiguous. Germline-derived CDR1 and CDR2 are DFQATT and SNEGSKA (reference sequence). The CDR3 loop spans 12 amino acids. Trimming shortened V by 5 bases and J by 7 bases, and 14 bases separated the two germline ends. The CDR3 reads CSAPDSMSTQYF. The CDR3 nucleotides are TGCAGTGCTCCAGACTCAATGTCGACCCAGTACTTC.

This clonotype was recorded a few times. The J gene is TRBJ2-7, the V gene TRBV5-4, with D possibly being TRBD2 (5 bases). CDR1 is SGHNT, CDR2 YYREEE, per germline (reference sequence). The CDR3 totals 13 residues. With 2 bases removed from V and 6 bases from J, the gap between germline ends came to 12 bases. CDR3: CASSFGSAGEQYF. The DNA for the CDR3 is TGTGCCAGCAGCTTTGGGAGCGCGGGCGAGCAGTACTTC.

This clonotype has more than one count but fewer than ten. The gene calls are TRBV5-1 and TRBJ2-3; 9 positions agree with TRBD2. The V and J ends lost 5 bases and 1 base, in that order; junction bases with no gene match: 8. Germline CDR1 reads SGHRS; CDR2 reads YFSETQ. The CDR3 runs to 16 residues. Written as DNA, the CDR3 is TGCGCCAGCAGGTCACCGAGGACTAGCGGCACAGATACGCAGTATTTT. Translating it yields CASRSPRTSGTDTQYF.

The chain recombines TRBV4-1 with TRBJ2-1; possible D gene TRBD2, 6 bases. Germline assignment: CDR1 MGHRA and CDR2 YSYEKL. The CDR3 runs 17 residues. V lost 0 bases, J lost 0 bases, and 12 bases lay in between. The CDR3 region has the DNA TGCGCCAGCAGCCAAGATCGGCGGGGTCCCTCCTACAATGAGCAGTTCTTC. Encoded protein: CASSQDRRGPSYNEQFF.

The chain employs TRBV4-1 and TRBJ2-6; D remains unclear. V lost 1 base and J 2 bases, leaving 6 bases between the germline ends. This CDR3 comprises 15 residues. Germline V gene data show CDR1 as MGHRA and CDR2 as YSYEKL. CDR3 nucleotide sequence: TGCGCCAGCAGCCAAGCCCTAGCTGGGGCCAACGTCCTGACTTTC. As protein: CASSQALAGANVLTF.